Listed below are T cell receptor beta chains from one sample, sequenced in a study of control samples from healthy donors and cancer patients. The data were produced by immunoSEQ multiplex PCR, yet TCRdb's version contains in-frame clones alone and is incomplete. The sample lists about 89,000 clones; under 90% were seen once. Sequenced sample: blood. The receptors originated from a woman aged 40 to 50 in good health. Each CDR3 is given with its conserved first and last residue. Each record gives: D gene, V gene, clone size, J gene, CDR3 DNA, CDR3 protein. The D gene is left open where the match is weak. A clone size is listed for some rows: how often the clone was seen (once, few, many), or a class if it is expanded.

d_gene: NA; v_gene: TRBV7-2; abundance: NA; j_gene: TRBJ2-7; CDR3nt: TGTGCCAGCAGTGTTGGGGTTCATAGCTCCTACGAGCAGTACTTC; CDR3aa: CASSVGVHSSYEQYF
d_gene: TRBD1; v_gene: TRBV9; abundance: once; j_gene: TRBJ1-4; CDR3nt: TGTGCCAGCAGCTTGCGCGGGACAGGAGGTGAAAAACTGTTTTTT; CDR3aa: CASSLRGTGGEKLFF
d_gene: NA; v_gene: TRBV7-2; abundance: NA; j_gene: TRBJ2-3; CDR3nt: TGTGCCAGCAGCTCGGTCCCGGGTTGGACAGATACGCAGTATTTT; CDR3aa: CASSSVPGWTDTQYF
d_gene: NA; v_gene: TRBV5-1; abundance: NA; j_gene: TRBJ1-2; CDR3nt: TGCGCCAGCAGTAGGGATACCGATGGCTACACCTTC; CDR3aa: CASSRDTDGYTF
d_gene: NA; v_gene: TRBV4-1; abundance: few; j_gene: TRBJ1-1; CDR3nt: TGCGCCAGCAGCCAGAGGGGGACCCCCAACACTGAAGCTTTCTTT; CDR3aa: CASSQRGTPNTEAFF
d_gene: TRBD2; v_gene: TRBV6-4; abundance: NA; j_gene: TRBJ2-1; CDR3nt: TGTGCCAGCAGTGACTCCGGCGGGGGACCCTACAATGAGCAGTTCTTC; CDR3aa: CASSDSGGGPYNEQFF
d_gene: NA; v_gene: TRBV7-2; abundance: NA; j_gene: TRBJ1-2; CDR3nt: TGTGCCAGCAGCTCCAGAGAAGGGGGCTATGGCTACACCTTC; CDR3aa: CASSSREGGYGYTF
d_gene: TRBD1; v_gene: TRBV7-2; abundance: NA; j_gene: TRBJ1-6; CDR3nt: TGTGCCAGCAGCTTAGTTGAGGGACAGGGTCGTTCACCCCTCCACTTT; CDR3aa: CASSLVEGQGRSPLHF
d_gene: NA; v_gene: TRBV30; abundance: few; j_gene: TRBJ1-2; CDR3nt: TGTGCCTGGAGGGACCCATCAGCAGGCTACACCTTC; CDR3aa: CAWRDPSAGYTF
d_gene: NA; v_gene: TRBV6-6; abundance: NA; j_gene: TRBJ1-4; CDR3nt: TGTGCCAGCAGTGGAGGACAGTTAGCAACTAATGAAAAACTGTTTTTT; CDR3aa: CASSGGQLATNEKLFF
d_gene: NA; v_gene: TRBV29-1; abundance: NA; j_gene: TRBJ2-7; CDR3nt: TGCAGCGTCCTTGGAGGGGGAGGAATCGAGCAGTACTTC; CDR3aa: CSVLGGGGIEQYF
d_gene: NA; v_gene: TRBV9; abundance: NA; j_gene: TRBJ1-6; CDR3nt: TGTGCCAGCAGCGCCACAGGGAATCGGGATTCACCCCTCCACTTT; CDR3aa: CASSATGNRDSPLHF
d_gene: TRBD2; v_gene: TRBV16; abundance: NA; j_gene: TRBJ2-7; CDR3nt: TGTGCCAGCAGCCAGGTTCCATCTAGCGGGGGTTACTACGAGCAGTACTTC; CDR3aa: CASSQVPSSGGYYEQYF
d_gene: NA; v_gene: TRBV1; abundance: once; j_gene: TRBJ2-6; CDR3nt: TGCACCAGCAGCCAAGATTCGCCGGACTACCGCTCTGGGGCCAACGTCCTGACTTTC; CDR3aa: CTSSQDSPDYRSGANVLTF
d_gene: TRBD2; v_gene: TRBV24-1; abundance: NA; j_gene: TRBJ2-3; CDR3nt: TGTGCCACCAGTGATGAACTAGCGGCCACCCCCGATACGCAGTATTTT; CDR3aa: CATSDELAATPDTQYF
d_gene: NA; v_gene: TRBV3-1/TRBV3-2; abundance: few; j_gene: TRBJ1-2; CDR3nt: TGTGCCAGCAGCCAAGAAGGTCGCTATGGCTACACCTTC; CDR3aa: CASSQEGRYGYTF
d_gene: NA; v_gene: TRBV4-3; abundance: NA; j_gene: TRBJ1-3; CDR3nt: TGCGCCAGCAGCCAAGACCCCAGTGGGGAGGCGAGGTATTTT; CDR3aa: CASSQDPSGEARYF
d_gene: NA; v_gene: TRBV29-1; abundance: NA; j_gene: TRBJ2-1; CDR3nt: TGCAGCGTTGAAGAAAACCCCGGTGGGGGAGGCGGTGAGCAGTTCTTC; CDR3aa: CSVEENPGGGGGEQFF
d_gene: NA; v_gene: TRBV19; abundance: NA; j_gene: TRBJ2-1; CDR3nt: TGTGCCAGTAGTATAGGGCAGAGCTCCTACAATGAGCAGTTCTTC; CDR3aa: CASSIGQSSYNEQFF
d_gene: NA; v_gene: TRBV5-5; abundance: NA; j_gene: TRBJ2-1; CDR3nt: TGTGCCAGCAGCTGGAAGGGGGGCGGGTACAATGAGCAGTTCTTC; CDR3aa: CASSWKGGGYNEQFF
d_gene: NA; v_gene: TRBV29-1; abundance: NA; j_gene: TRBJ2-5; CDR3nt: TGCAGCGAGGGGCAAGAGACCCAGTACTTC; CDR3aa: CSEGQETQYF
d_gene: TRBD2; v_gene: TRBV29-1; abundance: NA; j_gene: TRBJ2-1; CDR3nt: TGCAGCGGCAGACTAGCGGGGGGCTCCTACAATGAGCAGTTCTTC; CDR3aa: CSGRLAGGSYNEQFF
d_gene: TRBD1; v_gene: TRBV6-6; abundance: many; j_gene: TRBJ2-7; CDR3nt: TGTGCCAGCAGTACGGGACAGGGAGATGGGGAGCAGTACTTC; CDR3aa: CASSTGQGDGEQYF
d_gene: NA; v_gene: TRBV3-1/TRBV3-2; abundance: NA; j_gene: TRBJ1-4; CDR3nt: TGTGCCAGCAGTTTCAGGGGAGGTGACCTTGGGACTAATGAAAAACTGTTTTTT; CDR3aa: CASSFRGGDLGTNEKLFF
d_gene: TRBD1; v_gene: TRBV27; abundance: few; j_gene: TRBJ2-1; CDR3nt: TGTGCCAGCTCGGGACAGGGCTACAATGAGCAGTTCTTC; CDR3aa: CASSGQGYNEQFF
d_gene: NA; v_gene: TRBV5-6; abundance: NA; j_gene: TRBJ1-6; CDR3nt: TGTGCCAGCAGCGGTTTGGACAGTCTAAATTCACCCCTCCACTTT; CDR3aa: CASSGLDSLNSPLHF
d_gene: TRBD2; v_gene: TRBV7-2; abundance: NA; j_gene: TRBJ2-1; CDR3nt: TGTGCCAGCAGTCAGTCTAGCGGGGGATTCTCCTACAATGAGCAGTTCTTC; CDR3aa: CASSQSSGGFSYNEQFF
d_gene: NA; v_gene: TRBV2; abundance: NA; j_gene: TRBJ2-7; CDR3nt: TGTGCCAGCAGTATAAACCAGGGAATGGGGGAGCAGTACTTC; CDR3aa: CASSINQGMGEQYF
d_gene: TRBD2; v_gene: TRBV30; abundance: NA; j_gene: TRBJ2-2; CDR3nt: TGTGCCTGGACAGGGACTAGCGGGGTCTACGGGGAGCTGTTTTTT; CDR3aa: CAWTGTSGVYGELFF
d_gene: NA; v_gene: TRBV27; abundance: NA; j_gene: TRBJ2-7; CDR3nt: TGTGCCAGCAGTTTATCAATGTCTGACAGGTCCTACGAGCAGTACTTC; CDR3aa: CASSLSMSDRSYEQYF
d_gene: NA; v_gene: TRBV12-3/TRBV12-4; abundance: NA; j_gene: TRBJ2-5; CDR3nt: TGTGCCAGCAGTTACGGGACAGAGACCCAGTACTTC; CDR3aa: CASSYGTETQYF
d_gene: TRBD1; v_gene: TRBV11-3; abundance: NA; j_gene: TRBJ2-1; CDR3nt: TGTGCCAGCAGCACGAGGACAGGGACCCACAGTGAGCAGTTCTTC; CDR3aa: CASSTRTGTHSEQFF
d_gene: NA; v_gene: TRBV5-5; abundance: NA; j_gene: TRBJ2-1; CDR3nt: TGTGCCAGCAGCTTCGCAGACGCCCCCTCCTACAATGAGCAGTTCTTC; CDR3aa: CASSFADAPSYNEQFF
d_gene: NA; v_gene: TRBV12-3/TRBV12-4; abundance: NA; j_gene: TRBJ1-6; CDR3nt: TGTGCCAGCAGTTTCGGTGGGAATTCACCCCTCCACTTT; CDR3aa: CASSFGGNSPLHF
d_gene: TRBD1; v_gene: TRBV6-2/TRBV6-3; abundance: NA; j_gene: TRBJ1-5; CDR3nt: TGTGCCAGCAGTCTGGACAGGGGTAGCAATCAGCCCCAGCATTTT; CDR3aa: CASSLDRGSNQPQHF
d_gene: NA; v_gene: TRBV4-3; abundance: NA; j_gene: TRBJ1-6; CDR3nt: TGCGCCAGCAGCCAGGGGGCGCGGGTTAATTCACCCCTCCACTTT; CDR3aa: CASSQGARVNSPLHF
d_gene: NA; v_gene: TRBV21-1; abundance: NA; j_gene: TRBJ1-1; CDR3nt: TGTGCCAGCAGCAAAGAAGGCAGGGGGAACACTGAAGCTTTCTTT; CDR3aa: CASSKEGRGNTEAFF
d_gene: NA; v_gene: TRBV6-1; abundance: NA; j_gene: TRBJ2-5; CDR3nt: TGTGCCAGCAGTGAAGCGCGTGGGGGCCCCCGAGAGACCCAGTACTTC; CDR3aa: CASSEARGGPRETQYF
d_gene: NA; v_gene: TRBV3-1/TRBV3-2; abundance: NA; j_gene: TRBJ2-7; CDR3nt: TGTGCCAGCAGCCAGGGGGGACCCGGGAACGAGCAGTACTTC; CDR3aa: CASSQGGPGNEQYF
d_gene: TRBD2; v_gene: TRBV7-9; abundance: NA; j_gene: TRBJ2-3; CDR3nt: TGTGCCAGCAGACTAGCGGGGGGCACAGATACGCAGTATTTT; CDR3aa: CASRLAGGTDTQYF
d_gene: NA; v_gene: TRBV15; abundance: NA; j_gene: TRBJ1-2; CDR3nt: TGTGCCACCAGCAGAGATTCGGGTGGCTACACCTTC; CDR3aa: CATSRDSGGYTF
d_gene: TRBD1; v_gene: TRBV2; abundance: few; j_gene: TRBJ2-2; CDR3nt: TGTGCCAGCAGTGCCGGACAGGGGAACACCGGGGAGCTGTTTTTT; CDR3aa: CASSAGQGNTGELFF
d_gene: NA; v_gene: TRBV7-2; abundance: few; j_gene: TRBJ2-7; CDR3nt: TGTGCCAGCAGCCGCAACCCGGCCCACGAGCAGTACTTC; CDR3aa: CASSRNPAHEQYF
d_gene: NA; v_gene: TRBV9; abundance: NA; j_gene: TRBJ1-2; CDR3nt: TGTGCCAGCAGCGTAGGTGTCTATGGCTACACCTTC; CDR3aa: CASSVGVYGYTF
d_gene: TRBD1; v_gene: TRBV5-1; abundance: NA; j_gene: TRBJ1-1; CDR3nt: TGCGCCAGCGAAACGGGGCAGGGGGTACTAGGCACTGAAGCTTTCTTT; CDR3aa: CASETGQGVLGTEAFF
d_gene: NA; v_gene: TRBV2; abundance: NA; j_gene: TRBJ1-2; CDR3nt: TGTGCCAGCAGTGGTCAGATCTATGGCTACACCTTC; CDR3aa: CASSGQIYGYTF
d_gene: NA; v_gene: TRBV6-2/TRBV6-3; abundance: NA; j_gene: TRBJ1-2; CDR3nt: TGTGCCAGCAGTTACTCCCGGGACGGAGGCTATGGCTACACCTTC; CDR3aa: CASSYSRDGGYGYTF
d_gene: TRBD1; v_gene: TRBV5-1; abundance: NA; j_gene: TRBJ2-2; CDR3nt: TGCGCCAGCAGCCAATCGGGACAGGGAAGGTTACCCGGGGAGCTGTTTTTT; CDR3aa: CASSQSGQGRLPGELFF
d_gene: NA; v_gene: TRBV11-3; abundance: few; j_gene: TRBJ1-1; CDR3nt: TGTGCCAGCAGCTTACAGGAGATGGCTGAAGCTTTCTTT; CDR3aa: CASSLQEMAEAFF
d_gene: TRBD1; v_gene: TRBV15; abundance: NA; j_gene: TRBJ1-4; CDR3nt: TGTGCCACCAGCAGAGAGTTGCCAGGGACAGGCTCTGAAAAACTGTTTTTT; CDR3aa: CATSRELPGTGSEKLFF
d_gene: NA; v_gene: TRBV4-3; abundance: NA; j_gene: TRBJ2-2; CDR3nt: TGCGCCAGCAGCCAAGGCTGGTCGGGGGAGCTGTTTTTT; CDR3aa: CASSQGWSGELFF
d_gene: TRBD1; v_gene: TRBV7-9; abundance: NA; j_gene: TRBJ1-2; CDR3nt: TGTGCCAGCAGCGGACACAGGGGGTCTTATGGCTACACCTTC; CDR3aa: CASSGHRGSYGYTF
d_gene: NA; v_gene: TRBV30; abundance: NA; j_gene: TRBJ2-5; CDR3nt: TGTGCCTGGAGTGTACTCGCAGAAGAGACCCAGTACTTC; CDR3aa: CAWSVLAEETQYF
d_gene: NA; v_gene: TRBV9; abundance: NA; j_gene: TRBJ2-3; CDR3nt: TGTGCCAGCAGGGCCGGGATCCGCACAGATACGCAGTATTTT; CDR3aa: CASRAGIRTDTQYF
d_gene: NA; v_gene: TRBV3-1/TRBV3-2; abundance: NA; j_gene: TRBJ1-2; CDR3nt: TGTGCCAGCAGCCAAGACTCGAGGGGCTACACCTTC; CDR3aa: CASSQDSRGYTF
d_gene: NA; v_gene: TRBV5-1; abundance: NA; j_gene: TRBJ2-7; CDR3nt: TGCGCCAGCAGCTTCTCCCCGATGACTAGCTACGAGCAGTACTTC; CDR3aa: CASSFSPMTSYEQYF
d_gene: TRBD1; v_gene: TRBV7-2; abundance: NA; j_gene: TRBJ2-1; CDR3nt: TGTGCCACCAGGACAGGGGTCCTTGAGCAGTTCTTC; CDR3aa: CATRTGVLEQFF